These T cell receptor beta chains were read from a single sample in a study of CD8+CD57+ T cells in acquired aplastic anemia. In TCRdb, the reads were re-called with MiXCR into one record per CDR3 protein. This table holds under 250,000 distinct CDR3 sequences, 34% found once. Material: sorted CD4+, CD8+, or CD8+CD57+ T cells (not recorded which) from PBMCs. The origin of the receptors is a human donor in good health, serving as a control. The CDR3 runs from the conserved cysteine through the conserved F or W. D genes are given only for firm matches. Clone size is stated in some rows and not others, as once, few, many or a class when expanded.

CDR3aa: CAWNRDRASSGANVLTF
CDR3nt: TGTGCTTGGAACCGGGACCGCGCTTCCTCTGGGGCCAACGTCCTGACTTTC
v_gene: TRBV30
len: 17
d_gene: .
j_gene: TRBJ2-6
abundance: .

CDR3aa: CASSLARQGARGNTIYF
CDR3nt: TGTGCCAGCAGCTTAGCCCGACAGGGGGCGCGTGGAAACACCATATATTTT
v_gene: TRBV7-2
len: 17
d_gene: TRBD1
j_gene: TRBJ1-3
abundance: .

CDR3aa: CASSQLPGFGKTQYF
CDR3nt: TGCGCCAGCAGCCAACTTCCGGGATTTGGGAAGACCCAGTACTTC
v_gene: TRBV4-1
len: 15
d_gene: .
j_gene: TRBJ2-5
abundance: .

CDR3aa: CASSPRGPQETQYF
CDR3nt: TGTGCCAGCTCACCAAGGGGGCCCCAAGAGACCCAGTACTTC
v_gene: TRBV18
len: 14
d_gene: TRBD1
j_gene: TRBJ2-5
abundance: .

CDR3aa: CATSRQGKSYEQYF
CDR3nt: TGTGCCACCAGTAGACAGGGGAAATCCTACGAGCAGTACTTC
v_gene: TRBV15
len: 14
d_gene: TRBD1
j_gene: TRBJ2-7
abundance: .

CDR3aa: CASSLETSGGPRNEQYF
CDR3nt: TGTGCCAGCAGCTTAGAGACTAGCGGGGGGCCGCGCAACGAGCAGTACTTC
v_gene: TRBV11-1
len: 17
d_gene: TRBD2
j_gene: TRBJ2-7
abundance: many

CDR3aa: CASSPYVPNTEAFF
CDR3nt: TGTGCCAGCAGCCCCTACGTACCGAACACTGAAGCTTTCTTT
v_gene: TRBV7-8
len: 14
d_gene: .
j_gene: TRBJ1-1
abundance: many

CDR3aa: CSVELGRGTQYF
CDR3nt: TGCAGCGTTGAGCTCGGAAGGGGGACCCAGTACTTC
v_gene: TRBV29-1
len: 12
d_gene: .
j_gene: TRBJ2-5
abundance: .

CDR3aa: CASTLGRTPGTPNTYEQYF
CDR3nt: TGTGCCAGCACCCTCGGACGAACCCCCGGGACACCGAATACCTACGAGCAGTACTTC
v_gene: TRBV12-3/TRBV12-4
len: 19
d_gene: .
j_gene: TRBJ2-7
abundance: .

CDR3aa: CATSRRTRPYEQYF
CDR3nt: TGTGCCACCAGCAGGAGGACCCGACCCTACGAGCAGTACTTC
v_gene: TRBV15
len: 14
d_gene: .
j_gene: TRBJ2-7
abundance: many

CDR3aa: CATILWTGVGTEAFF
CDR3nt: TGTGCAACAATACTCTGGACTGGGGTGGGCACTGAAGCTTTCTTT
v_gene: TRBV7-9
len: 15
d_gene: .
j_gene: TRBJ1-1
abundance: .

CDR3aa: CAISGRDTQYF
CDR3nt: TGTGCCATCAGTGGTAGAGATACGCAGTATTTT
v_gene: TRBV10-3
len: 11
d_gene: .
j_gene: TRBJ2-3
abundance: once

CDR3aa: CASRDQGAATEAFF
CDR3nt: TGTGCCAGCAGAGATCAGGGGGCGGCGACTGAAGCTTTCTTT
v_gene: TRBV25-1
len: 14
d_gene: TRBD1
j_gene: TRBJ1-1
abundance: many

CDR3aa: CASSDPFQGRGYTF
CDR3nt: TGTGCCAGCAGTGACCCATTTCAGGGACGCGGCTACACCTTC
v_gene: TRBV27
len: 14
d_gene: .
j_gene: TRBJ1-2
abundance: .

CDR3aa: CSARRTTANEKLFF
CDR3nt: TGCAGTGCTAGAAGGACGACAGCTAATGAAAAACTGTTTTTT
v_gene: TRBV20-1
len: 14
d_gene: .
j_gene: TRBJ1-4
abundance: few

CDR3aa: CSDGGGAWYEQYF
CDR3nt: TGCAGTGATGGCGGGGGGGCCTGGTACGAGCAGTACTTC
v_gene: TRBV20-1
len: 13
d_gene: TRBD2
j_gene: TRBJ2-7
abundance: .

CDR3aa: CASSETDTQYF
CDR3nt: TGTGCCAGCAGTGAAACAGATACGCAGTATTTT
v_gene: TRBV2
len: 11
d_gene: .
j_gene: TRBJ2-3
abundance: many

CDR3aa: CASSISRLMSDTQYF
CDR3nt: TGTGCCAGTAGTATATCTCGGTTAATGTCAGATACGCAGTATTTT
v_gene: TRBV19
len: 15
d_gene: .
j_gene: TRBJ2-3
abundance: many

CDR3aa: CATSFRTGELGTYGYTF
CDR3nt: TGTGCCACCAGCTTCCGGACAGGGGAATTGGGAACCTATGGCTACACCTTC
v_gene: TRBV15
len: 17
d_gene: TRBD1
j_gene: TRBJ1-2
abundance: many

CDR3aa: CASSRDRGAYEQYF
CDR3nt: TGTGCCAGCAGTCGGGACCGCGGAGCCTACGAGCAGTACTTC
v_gene: TRBV6-5
len: 14
d_gene: .
j_gene: TRBJ2-7
abundance: many

CDR3aa: CASSPSGGLGSEAFF
CDR3nt: TGTGCCAGCAGCCCGTCCGGGGGGTTAGGGTCTGAAGCTTTCTTT
v_gene: TRBV11-2
len: 15
d_gene: .
j_gene: TRBJ1-1
abundance: few

CDR3aa: CASSLGGSFYEQYF
CDR3nt: TGTGCCAGCAGTTTGGGGGGTTCCTTCTACGAGCAGTACTTC
v_gene: TRBV12-3/TRBV12-4
len: 14
d_gene: .
j_gene: TRBJ2-7
abundance: many

CDR3aa: CASSSLQGDSPLHF
CDR3nt: TGTGCCAGCAGTTCGCTACAGGGAGATTCACCCCTCCACTTT
v_gene: TRBV2
len: 14
d_gene: .
j_gene: TRBJ1-6
abundance: few

CDR3aa: CASSLDRGGELFF
CDR3nt: TGTGCCAGCAGTCTCGACCGGGGCGGGGAGCTGTTTTTT
v_gene: TRBV12-3/TRBV12-4
len: 13
d_gene: .
j_gene: TRBJ2-2
abundance: many

CDR3aa: CAGSLVASGRLSSYNEQFF
CDR3nt: TGCGCCGGCAGCTTGGTGGCTAGCGGGAGGTTAAGCTCCTACAATGAGCAGTTCTTC
v_gene: TRBV5-1
len: 19
d_gene: TRBD2
j_gene: TRBJ2-1
abundance: .

CDR3aa: CASSGMAGGETQYF
CDR3nt: TGTGCCAGCAGTGGAATGGCGGGGGGGGAGACCCAGTACTTC
v_gene: TRBV2
len: 14
d_gene: TRBD2
j_gene: TRBJ2-5
abundance: once

CDR3aa: CASSPILTISGTEAFF
CDR3nt: TGTGCCAGCAGCCCAATATTAACGATTTCGGGGACTGAAGCTTTCTTT
v_gene: TRBV7-8
len: 16
d_gene: .
j_gene: TRBJ1-1
abundance: many

CDR3aa: CASSPLAGLQFF
CDR3nt: TGTGCCAGCAGTCCGCTAGCGGGATTGCAGTTCTTC
v_gene: TRBV2
len: 12
d_gene: TRBD2
j_gene: TRBJ2-1
abundance: many

CDR3aa: CSWGTDTEAFF
CDR3nt: TGCAGCTGGGGGACGGACACTGAAGCTTTCTTT
v_gene: TRBV29-1
len: 11
d_gene: .
j_gene: TRBJ1-1
abundance: .

CDR3aa: CASSTLAGGEGEQFF
CDR3nt: TGTGCCAGCAGCACCCTAGCGGGGGGAGAAGGTGAGCAGTTCTTC
v_gene: TRBV11-1
len: 15
d_gene: TRBD2
j_gene: TRBJ2-1
abundance: .

CDR3aa: CASSAGGWNYGYTF
CDR3nt: TGCGCCAGCAGCGCAGGGGGTTGGAACTATGGCTACACCTTC
v_gene: TRBV5-1
len: 14
d_gene: TRBD1
j_gene: TRBJ1-2
abundance: many

CDR3aa: CASSAPPSNYGYTF
CDR3nt: TGTGCCAGCAGCGCCCCACCCTCAAACTATGGCTACACCTTC
v_gene: TRBV7-9
len: 14
d_gene: .
j_gene: TRBJ1-2
abundance: .

CDR3aa: CASRWGAGETQYF
CDR3nt: TGTGCCAGCAGGTGGGGGGCCGGAGAGACCCAGTACTTC
v_gene: TRBV2
len: 13
d_gene: .
j_gene: TRBJ2-5
abundance: many

CDR3aa: CSVRRTSNTEAFF
CDR3nt: TGCAGCGTGCGGAGGACATCGAACACTGAAGCTTTCTTT
v_gene: TRBV29-1
len: 13
d_gene: .
j_gene: TRBJ1-1
abundance: .

CDR3aa: CATSRKRTGAYQPQHF
CDR3nt: TGTGCCACCAGCAGAAAGCGGACAGGGGCTTATCAGCCCCAGCATTTT
v_gene: TRBV15
len: 16
d_gene: TRBD1
j_gene: TRBJ1-5
abundance: .

CDR3aa: CASSLGPTGQGGANVLTF
CDR3nt: TGTGCCAGCAGCTTAGGCCCGACAGGGCAGGGGGGTGCCAACGTCCTGACTTTC
v_gene: TRBV7-8
len: 18
d_gene: .
j_gene: TRBJ2-6
abundance: many

CDR3aa: CASSSTGGMYTEAFF
CDR3nt: TGTGCCAGCAGTTCTACAGGGGGGATGTATACTGAAGCTTTCTTT
v_gene: TRBV12-3/TRBV12-4
len: 15
d_gene: TRBD1
j_gene: TRBJ1-1
abundance: .

CDR3aa: CASSPRLPTRNTGELFF
CDR3nt: TGTGCCAGCAGCCCACGGTTGCCGACGAGAAACACCGGGGAGCTGTTTTTT
v_gene: TRBV7-9
len: 17
d_gene: .
j_gene: TRBJ2-2
abundance: many

CDR3aa: CSVRTSGSSYEQYF
CDR3nt: TGCAGCGTTAGGACTAGCGGGAGCTCCTACGAGCAGTACTTC
v_gene: TRBV29-1
len: 14
d_gene: TRBD2
j_gene: TRBJ2-7
abundance: many

CDR3aa: CASSQDLILNEQFF
CDR3nt: TGTGCCAGCAGCCAGGATCTGATACTGAATGAGCAGTTCTTC
v_gene: TRBV4-2
len: 14
d_gene: .
j_gene: TRBJ2-1
abundance: .

CDR3aa: CASSLGWSDTSYEQYF
CDR3nt: TGTGCCAGCAGCTTAGGGTGGTCGGACACCTCCTACGAGCAGTACTTC
v_gene: TRBV13
len: 16
d_gene: .
j_gene: TRBJ2-7
abundance: many

CDR3aa: CASSVGPGGQQFF
CDR3nt: TGTGCCAGCAGCGTTGGCCCCGGGGGTCAGCAGTTCTTC
v_gene: TRBV9
len: 13
d_gene: .
j_gene: TRBJ2-1
abundance: few

CDR3aa: CASSLQGGKGAFF
CDR3nt: TGTGCCAGCAGCCTTCAGGGTGGGAAAGGAGCTTTCTTT
v_gene: TRBV3-1
len: 13
d_gene: .
j_gene: TRBJ1-1
abundance: .

CDR3aa: CASSYNSGWDTQYF
CDR3nt: TGTGCCAGCAGTTACAACTCCGGGTGGGATACGCAGTATTTT
v_gene: TRBV11-2
len: 14
d_gene: .
j_gene: TRBJ2-3
abundance: .

CDR3aa: CASNRDRETEAFF
CDR3nt: TGTGCCAGCAACCGTGACAGGGAGACTGAAGCTTTCTTT
v_gene: TRBV2
len: 13
d_gene: TRBD1
j_gene: TRBJ1-1
abundance: .

CDR3aa: CASSWSGSSGANVLTF
CDR3nt: TGTGCCAGCAGCTGGTCAGGGAGCTCTGGGGCCAACGTCCTGACTTTC
v_gene: TRBV11-2
len: 16
d_gene: .
j_gene: TRBJ2-6
abundance: .

CDR3aa: CASSFRPGVAYEQYF
CDR3nt: TGCGCCAGCAGCTTCCGGCCAGGGGTAGCCTACGAGCAGTACTTC
v_gene: TRBV5-1
len: 15
d_gene: .
j_gene: TRBJ2-7
abundance: many

CDR3aa: CASSTDTEAFF
CDR3nt: TGTGCCAGCAGTACGGACACTGAAGCTTTCTTT
v_gene: TRBV2
len: 11
d_gene: .
j_gene: TRBJ1-1
abundance: .

CDR3aa: CASSLKFPFYEQYF
CDR3nt: TGTGCCAGCAGTTTGAAGTTCCCATTCTACGAGCAGTACTTC
v_gene: TRBV12-3/TRBV12-4
len: 14
d_gene: .
j_gene: TRBJ2-7
abundance: .

CDR3aa: CASSELTGVTGELFF
CDR3nt: TGTGCCAGCAGTGAGTTAACAGGGGTCACCGGGGAGCTGTTTTTT
v_gene: TRBV25-1
len: 15
d_gene: TRBD1
j_gene: TRBJ2-2
abundance: many

CDR3aa: CASSLALDTQYF
CDR3nt: TGTGCCAGCAGCTTAGCTTTAGATACGCAGTATTTT
v_gene: TRBV7-9
len: 12
d_gene: .
j_gene: TRBJ2-3
abundance: many

CDR3aa: CASSQPNRVGYGYTF
CDR3nt: TGTGCCAGCAGCCAACCGAATAGAGTAGGGTATGGCTACACCTTC
v_gene: TRBV3-1
len: 15
d_gene: .
j_gene: TRBJ1-2
abundance: few

CDR3aa: CSARRTLLAKNIQYF
CDR3nt: TGCAGTGCTAGGCGGACACTTTTAGCCAAAAACATTCAGTACTTC
v_gene: TRBV20-1
len: 15
d_gene: .
j_gene: TRBJ2-4
abundance: few

CDR3aa: CASSAGFQAYEQYF
CDR3nt: TGTGCCAGCAGCGCGGGGTTCCAGGCCTACGAGCAGTACTTC
v_gene: TRBV9
len: 14
d_gene: .
j_gene: TRBJ2-7
abundance: many

CDR3aa: CASSLRISGGALNEQFF
CDR3nt: TGTGCCAGCAGCTTAAGGATTAGTGGGGGGGCTCTGAATGAGCAGTTCTTC
v_gene: TRBV7-3
len: 17
d_gene: .
j_gene: TRBJ2-1
abundance: .

CDR3aa: CASSWGIEEGYTF
CDR3nt: TGTGCCAGCAGCTGGGGGATTGAAGAGGGCTACACCTTC
v_gene: TRBV7-9
len: 13
d_gene: .
j_gene: TRBJ1-2
abundance: many

CDR3aa: CASSISDGYTEAFF
CDR3nt: TGTGCCAGTAGTATCAGCGACGGGTACACTGAAGCTTTCTTT
v_gene: TRBV19
len: 14
d_gene: .
j_gene: TRBJ1-1
abundance: few

CDR3aa: CASRGAGVNSPLHF
CDR3nt: TGTGCCAGCAGGGGGGCTGGGGTTAATTCACCCCTCCACTTT
v_gene: TRBV2
len: 14
d_gene: .
j_gene: TRBJ1-6
abundance: many

CDR3aa: CASVGGPYNEQFF
CDR3nt: TGTGCCAGCGTCGGCGGGCCTTACAATGAGCAGTTCTTC
v_gene: TRBV2
len: 13
d_gene: .
j_gene: TRBJ2-1
abundance: many

CDR3aa: CSVEDPYSRDGYTF
CDR3nt: TGCAGCGTTGAAGATCCTTATTCCAGGGACGGCTACACCTTC
v_gene: TRBV29-1
len: 14
d_gene: .
j_gene: TRBJ1-2
abundance: many